Detailed here is one TCR beta chain. The data belong to a study of blood T cell repertoires in COVID-19. Study in general: PBMCs, B-cell-depleted T cells, or T cells provided the cDNA or gDNA that made up the material.

The CDR3 runs 16 residues. The ends lost 4 bases at V and 5 bases at J; junction bases unmatched: 10. Germline-derived CDR1 and CDR2 are SEHNR and FQNEAQ (reference sequence). The table came from immunoSEQ multiplex PCR; TCRdb's copy has only in-frame clones and leaves some out. The top ten clones hold 6.5% to 8.5% of a sample with roughly 170,000 clones, approximately 80% of them seen once. The chain has TRBV7-9 and TRBJ2-1, with 8 positions matching TRBD1. This TCR was recovered from a human donor in a cohort sampled during active COVID-19. The sequencing sample was made of peripheral blood. This chain's CDR3 is CASSSAGGTLDNEQFF. The CDR3 nucleotides read TGTGCCAGCAGCTCAGCAGGGGGCACCCTTGACAATGAGCAGTTCTTC.